The 20 T cell receptor beta chains listed next were all sequenced from one sample in a study of CD8 T cells in ankylosing spondylitis (dated by TCRdb to 2015 to 2018). What the research found in general, with its limitations: A TCR beta motif of about eight highly homologous amino acid variants appeared characteristic of blood from ankylosing spondylitis patients.

The protocol used for the library was 5' RACE. The data were produced on an Illumina HiSeq 2500. Clones were called with MiXCR by TCRdb after fastp trimmed the public reads at Q25, and only in-frame beta chains were retained. Each entry is one CDR3 protein sequence, shown with its most common DNA and genes. The sample table holds about 540,000 distinct CDR3 sequences, of which about an eighth were seen once. Nearly 7% of the sample is taken by the ten largest. No antigen has been identified for these receptors. Sequencing input: blood, either unsorted or a sorted T cell fraction (not recorded which). These receptors were taken from a male donor with ankylosing spondylitis.

This chain joins TRBV5-1 and TRBJ2-5, with D possibly being TRBD1 or TRBD2 (5 bases each). CDR1 SGHRS and CDR2 YFSETQ come from the germline V gene. With 3 bases removed from V and 4 bases from J, the gap between germline ends came to 16 bases. The CDR3 is 15 residues long. CDR3 sequence reads: CASSSSRGDGETQYF. As DNA, the CDR3 is TGCGCCAGCAGCTCCTCGAGGGGTGATGGAGAGACCCAGTACTTC.

In its sample, this clonotype was seen many times. The genes are TRBV3-1 and TRBJ2-1; D unresolved. V lost 3 bases and J lost 0, with 6 bases in between. CDR1 and CDR2 (germline): LGHDT, YNNKEL (reference sequence). This CDR3 has 14 residues. The CDR3 DNA sequence: TGTGCCAGCAGCCACCTTGCCTCCTACAATGAGCAGTTCTTC. This translates into CASSHLASYNEQFF.

This clonotype was recorded at least ten times. This rearrangement joins TRBV7-6 to TRBJ2-2, with 7 bases fitting TRBD2. Per the germline V gene, CDR1 is SGHVS and CDR2 is FNYEAQ. V lost 5 bases and J lost 5; bases outside the gene matches: 8. There are 15 residues in the CDR3. CDR3 in amino acids: CASSQDKGGTGELFF. CDR3 coding DNA: TGTGCCAGCAGCCAGGACAAGGGAGGGACCGGGGAGCTGTTTTTT.

The chain joins TRBV28 to TRBJ2-7; possible D gene TRBD1, 5 bases. The CDR3 has 14 residues. The germline gives CDR1 MDHEN, CDR2 SYDVKM. The ends were cut back, 2 bases at V and 5 bases at J, with 13 bases in the middle. In DNA, the CDR3 is TGTGCCAGCAGTTTAGTGGGGCCCTCGAACGAGCAGTACGTC. It specifies CASSLVGPSNEQYV.

The sample holds a few counts of this clonotype. The chain recombines TRBV29-1 with TRBJ2-5; no clear D gene. The V gene's germline CDR1 is SQVTM and CDR2 ANQGSEA. V lost 3 bases to trimming and J lost 5 bases, with 13 bases between them. The CDR3 sequence is 13 residues long. The CDR3 DNA is TGCAGCGTTGATGGTGTACCTGGGGAGACCCAGTACTTC. It specifies CSVDGVPGETQYF. The whole variable domain, filled in from reference TRBV29-1 and TRBJ2-5, reads SAVISQKPSRDICQRGTSLTIQCQVDSQVTMMFWYRQQPGQSLTLIATANQGSEATYESGFVIDKFPISRPNLTFSTLTVSNMSPEDSSIYLCSVDGVPGETQYFGPGTRLLVL.

There are many counts of this clonotype. This chain links TRBV5-1 with TRBJ2-1, with 7 bases lining up with TRBD2. Germline CDR1 is SGHRS and CDR2 is YFSETQ. This CDR3 spans 15 amino acids. V gave up 7 bases and J gave up 2 bases; unmatched junction bases: 9. The DNA of the CDR3 is TGCGCCAGCCGACAGCGGGAATACACCTACAATGAGCAGTTCTTC. Amino acids: CASRQREYTYNEQFF. The full variable domain, with the rest looked up from reference TRBV5-1 and TRBJ2-1, is KAGVTQTPRYLIKTRGQQVTLSCSPISGHRSVSWYQQTPGQGLQFLFEYFSETQRNKGNFPGRFSGRQFSNSRSEMNVSTLELGDSALYLCASRQREYTYNEQFFGPGTRLTVL.

This clonotype was seen more than once but under ten times. The chain joins TRBV6-1 to TRBJ2-1, with 9 bases identical to TRBD2. There are 15 residues in the CDR3. The junction had 4 bases not matched to a gene; V was cut back by 7 bases and J by 0 bases. CDR1 is MNHNS, CDR2 SASEGT, per germline. In DNA form, the CDR3 reads TGTGCCAGCACTATAGCGGGGGTCTCCTACAATGAGCAGTTCTTC. Protein product: CASTIAGVSYNEQFF.

This chain connects TRBV6-2 or TRBV6-3 to TRBJ1-6; D may be TRBD1 (5 bases). Germline CDR1 MNHEY, CDR2 SVGEGT. V lost 8 bases and J lost 0, with 14 bases in between. CDR3 length: 16 residues. The CDR3 nucleotides are TGTGCCAGCCGGCCCGGGGGATCCTCCTATAATTCACCCCTCCACTTT. Amino acid sequence: CASRPGGSSYNSPLHF.

This clonotype came up a few times. The chain joins TRBV6-1 to TRBJ2-6, with no clear D. The CDR3 has 16 residues. V dropped 4 bases and J dropped 4 bases, with 14 bases sitting between them. Germline V gives CDR1 MNHNS, CDR2 SASEGT. The CDR3 here is CASSAILGSGANVLTF. CDR3 in DNA: TGTGCCAGCAGTGCGATATTGGGATCCGGGGCCAACGTCCTGACTTTC.

The chain uses TRBV12-3 or TRBV12-4 and TRBJ1-3, with TRBD1 matching over 11 bases. This CDR3 region has 17 residues. After removal of 5 bases from V and 2 bases from J, the junction contained 8 bases not matched to a gene. The DNA for the CDR3 is TGTGCCAGCAGTCGCCGGGGACAGGGGGTTGCTGGAAACACCATATATTTT. This codes for CASSRRGQGVAGNTIYF.

In its sample, this clonotype was seen many times. V usage is TRBV29-1 and J usage is TRBJ2-5; no firm D call. Per germline, CDR1 SQVTM and CDR2 ANQGSEA. Deletions cut 4 bases from V and 5 bases from J, with 14 bases between. The CDR3 covers 13 residues. CDR3 nucleotide sequence: TGCAGCGTTGCGCAGATGCGTAGGGAGACCCAGTACTTC. Protein sequence: CSVAQMRRETQYF.

The chain recombines TRBV29-1 with TRBJ1-3; D is uncertain. V was cut by 7 bases and J by 0 bases, with 10 bases left in between. The length of the CDR3 is 13 residues. Germline CDR1 SQVTM, CDR2 ANQGSEA. Here the CDR3 reads CSAGEVSGNTIYF. The CDR3 DNA reads TGCAGCGCCGGGGAGGTCTCTGGAAACACCATATATTTT.

This clonotype occurred a few times. V gene TRBV3-1 combines with J gene TRBJ2-3, with 12 bases that match TRBD2. The J segment lost 3 bases and the V segment lost 4 bases, leaving 8 bases of the junction unmatched. This CDR3 has 17 amino acids. Germline loops: CDR1 LGHDT, CDR2 YNNKEL (reference sequence). CDR3 sequence reads: CASSRLAGGPGTDTQYF. CDR3 in DNA: TGTGCCAGCAGCCGCCTAGCGGGAGGGCCAGGAACAGATACGCAGTATTTT.

DNA of the CDR3: TGTGCCAGCACCGAGACAGGGTGGGGTCAGCCCCAGCATTTT. Translating it yields CASTETGWGQPQHF. The V and J genes are TRBV7-2 and TRBJ1-5, with 7 bases identical to TRBD1. Germline trimming cut 7 bases from V and 6 bases from J; bases unmatched to any gene: 9. CDR1 is SGHTA and CDR2 is FQGNSA in the germline V gene. The CDR3 is made up of 14 amino acids.

V and J are TRBV5-1 and TRBJ2-1, with 10 positions matching TRBD2. The CDR3 consists of 14 residues. The J segment lost 10 bases and the V segment lost 1 base, leaving 5 bases of the junction unmatched. Germline loops: CDR1 SGHRS, CDR2 YFSETQ. DNA of the CDR3: TGCGCCAGCAGCTTGAAGATAGCGGGAGGCGAGCAGTTCTTC. It yields the protein CASSLKIAGGEQFF. The full variable domain, rest sourced from reference TRBV5-1 and TRBJ2-1, is KAGVTQTPRYLIKTRGQQVTLSCSPISGHRSVSWYQQTPGQGLQFLFEYFSETQRNKGNFPGRFSGRQFSNSRSEMNVSTLELGDSALYLCASSLKIAGGEQFFGPGTRLTVL.

Ten or more counts support this clonotype. The V and J genes are TRBV24-1 and TRBJ2-1, with 11 bases matching TRBD1. This CDR3 has 15 amino acids. With V trimmed by 1 base and J by 7 bases, 2 bases remained unmatched. Germline CDR1 and CDR2: KGHDR and SFDVKD. The CDR3 loop reads CATSDFGQGANEQFF. Written as DNA, the CDR3 is TGTGCCACCAGTGATTTCGGACAGGGGGCAAATGAGCAGTTCTTC.

This clonotype was detected a few times. CDR3 sequence reads: CASSQSGRHSYNEQFF. CDR3 in DNA: TGTGCCAGCAGCCAATCAGGCAGGCACTCCTACAATGAGCAGTTCTTC. The rearrangement joins TRBV14 to TRBJ2-1; D call uncertain. V dropped 2 bases and J dropped 0 bases, with 11 bases sitting between them. There are 16 residues in the CDR3. CDR1 and CDR2 from the germline V gene are SGHDN and FVKESK.

The chain recombines TRBV5-6 with TRBJ2-5, with TRBD2 matching over 7 bases. CDR3 length equals 16 residues. Looked up from germline, CDR1 is SGHDT and CDR2 is YYEEEE. Trimming took 4 bases from V and 2 from J; bases not matched to a gene: 11. In nucleotides, the CDR3 is TGTGCCAGCAGCCCGGATGCTAGCGGAGTTCAAGAGACCCAGTACTTC. It specifies CASSPDASGVQETQYF.

This clonotype was observed a handful of times. V and J are TRBV11-2 and TRBJ2-5; 13 positions match TRBD2. The V segment lost 1 base and the J segment 0 bases; nucleotides outside the gene matches: 5. Germline CDR1 is SGHAT and CDR2 is FQNNGV. The CDR3 loop spans 18 amino acids. CDR3 in DNA: TGTGCCAGCAGCTTAGTGAGGACTAGCGGGAGAAACCAAGAGACCCAGTACTTC. Protein product: CASSLVRTSGRNQETQYF.

V gene TRBV3-1 combines with J gene TRBJ2-1; 8 bases agree with TRBD1. CDR1 LGHDT and CDR2 YNNKEL come from the germline V gene (reference sequence). Unmatched junction bases numbered 6, after V lost 1 base and J lost 4 bases. CDR3 length equals 16 residues. This chain's CDR3 is CASSQGGQGAYNEQFF. The CDR3 region has the DNA TGTGCCAGCAGCCAAGGGGGGCAGGGGGCTTACAATGAGCAGTTCTTC.